This TCR beta chain was observed in a study of cytomegalovirus exposure and HLA in healthy donors. Regarding the study as a whole: One later analysis reportedly identified an Asian-associated ancestry cluster that showed fewer N-insertions than the roughly 600-donor mean. In a later analysis, a missense DCLRE1C variant was linked to TCR beta V- and J-gene trimming. The study designated roughly 160 TCR beta chains cytomegalovirus-associated.

As for this clone: The antigen remains unidentified. Sequence at one end of the junction differs from germline and may be a read error. Other DNA sequences of this sample code for an identical CDR3.

The CDR3 has 15 amino acids. CDR1 is SEHNR, CDR2 FQNEAQ, per germline (reference sequence). Vbeta (60) and Jbeta (13) primers were used in the PCR. Profiling relied on immunoSEQ multiplex PCR, and the TCRdb table lists in-frame clones only, not all of them. The table has 80,000 to 95,000 clones, roughly two thirds seen once; the top ten hold 2% to 2.5%. Sequencing was performed on PBMCs. J is TRBJ2-4 and V is TRBV7-9, with TRBD1 matching 7 bases. This clonotype originated in a human donor in good health. The CDR3 DNA is TGTGCAAGCAGGCCAGACAGGGTAGGGGAAAACATTCAGTACTTC. Translated: CASRPDRVGENIQYF.